The clone carrying this T cell receptor (beta chain) showed up just a few times. Participant age was roughly 18 to 89 years, and participants resided in fewer than 30 US areas. Researchers sorted participants into cohorts using their self-reported clinical history. Symptom resolution, clearance, or two negative PCRs marked the recovered donors of Cohort 3. Libraries were prepared by immunoSEQ multiplex PCR; TCRdb keeps only in-frame clonotypes and omits some of them. Of about 270,000 clones listed, about 88% are singletons. The record originates from a study of blood T cell repertoires in COVID-19. Study details: COVID-19 samples from acute and convalescent phases originated in the United States, Italy and Spain.

V shed 6 bases and J shed 3 bases, with 14 bases lying between them. In germline, CDR1 is MNHEY, CDR2 SVGAGI. CDR3 size: 15 residues. Specimen: PBMCs or T cells enriched from blood (not recorded which). V is TRBV6-5 and J is TRBJ2-2; D possibly corresponds to TRBD1 (6 bases). The sequence was obtained from a woman in her fifties or sixties who had recovered from COVID-19. DNA of the CDR3: TGTGCCAGCAGAGGACACCCAGGGGACACCGGGGAGCTGTTTTTT. Translated: CASRGHPGDTGELFF.